The rows below give T cell receptor beta chains drawn from one sample of a study of T cells after yellow fever vaccination. TCRdb ran MiXCR on the 5' RACE reads and lists one entry per CDR3 protein. This sample has 13,000 or so distinct CDR3 sequences; nearly 5% occur once, and the top ten carry around half. This specimen consisted of PBMCs, either bulk or a sorted T-cell subset (CD4+, CD8+, memory, or dextramer-sorted; not recorded which), obtained 45 days after the yellow fever booster vaccination. All receptors come from a man aged 25-45 years who received the YFV17D yellow fever vaccine. Each CDR3 is given with its conserved first and last residue. The D gene is left open where the match is weak. For some rows the clone size is stated as once, few or many, or as a class when expanded; others skip it.

clone size: many; D gene: TRBD2; J gene: TRBJ2-1; V gene: TRBV4-3; CDR3 protein: CASSLGLPNEQFF; CDR3 DNA: TGCGCCAGCAGCCTGGGACTACCCAATGAGCAGTTCTTC
clone size: many; D gene: -; J gene: TRBJ2-7; V gene: TRBV10-3; CDR3 protein: CAISELGPKNEQYF; CDR3 DNA: TGTGCCATCAGTGAGTTAGGGCCGAAAAACGAGCAGTACTTC
clone size: many; D gene: -; J gene: TRBJ2-1; V gene: TRBV6-5; CDR3 protein: CASRVATAANNEQFF; CDR3 DNA: TGTGCCAGCAGAGTCGCCACAGCTGCAAACAATGAGCAGTTCTTC
clone size: many; D gene: -; J gene: TRBJ2-7; V gene: TRBV20-1; CDR3 protein: CSARSEPLYEQYF; CDR3 DNA: TGCAGTGCTAGGTCGGAGCCCCTCTACGAGCAGTACTTC
clone size: -; D gene: -; J gene: TRBJ2-1; V gene: TRBV29-1; CDR3 protein: CSVSPVVEDLHEHFF; CDR3 DNA: TGCAGCGTCTCCCCAGTGGTAGAGGACTTGCATGAGCATTTCTTC
clone size: once; D gene: -; J gene: TRBJ1-1; V gene: TRBV5-5; CDR3 protein: CASSPGTVCTEAFF; CDR3 DNA: TGTGCCAGCAGCCCCGGGACCGTCTGCACTGAAGCTTTCTTT
clone size: many; D gene: TRBD1; J gene: TRBJ2-2; V gene: TRBV6-1; CDR3 protein: CASSDTGVDTGELFF; CDR3 DNA: TGTGCCAGCAGTGATACAGGGGTCGACACCGGGGAGCTGTTTTTT
clone size: many; D gene: -; J gene: TRBJ2-7; V gene: TRBV5-6; CDR3 protein: CASLRKPGQSGEQYF; CDR3 DNA: TGTGCCAGCCTTCGAAAGCCCGGACAATCCGGGGAGCAGTACTTC
clone size: many; D gene: -; J gene: TRBJ1-4; V gene: TRBV4-1; CDR3 protein: CASSQDPTTASLEKLFF; CDR3 DNA: TGCGCCAGCAGCCAAGACCCCACGACCGCTAGTTTGGAAAAACTGTTTTTT
clone size: many; D gene: TRBD2; J gene: TRBJ2-1; V gene: TRBV5-1; CDR3 protein: CASSRLVRASGYNEQFF; CDR3 DNA: TGCGCCAGCAGCCGGTTAGTTAGGGCTAGCGGTTACAATGAGCAGTTCTTC
clone size: many; D gene: -; J gene: TRBJ2-3; V gene: TRBV7-8; CDR3 protein: CASSFTFLDFTDTQYF; CDR3 DNA: TGTGCCAGCAGCTTCACTTTCCTAGACTTCACAGATACGCAGTATTTT
clone size: many; D gene: -; J gene: TRBJ2-1; V gene: TRBV15; CDR3 protein: CATSRDNEQFF; CDR3 DNA: TGTGCCACCAGCAGAGATAATGAGCAGTTCTTC
clone size: many; D gene: -; J gene: TRBJ1-2; V gene: TRBV6-5; CDR3 protein: CASSSARPRGNGYTF; CDR3 DNA: TGTGCCAGCAGTTCGGCCCGACCTCGGGGAAATGGCTACACCTTC
clone size: many; D gene: TRBD2; J gene: TRBJ2-7; V gene: TRBV20-1; CDR3 protein: CSALGLAGLFEQYF; CDR3 DNA: TGCAGTGCGCTGGGACTAGCGGGCCTATTCGAGCAGTACTTC
clone size: many; D gene: -; J gene: TRBJ1-1; V gene: TRBV28; CDR3 protein: CASSSQGRTEAFF; CDR3 DNA: TGTGCCAGCAGTTCCCAGGGCAGGACTGAAGCTTTCTTT
clone size: many; D gene: TRBD1; J gene: TRBJ2-7; V gene: TRBV6-5; CDR3 protein: CASSLFPDRNYEQYF; CDR3 DNA: TGTGCCAGCAGCCTGTTTCCGGACAGGAACTACGAGCAGTACTTC
clone size: many; D gene: -; J gene: TRBJ2-7; V gene: TRBV27; CDR3 protein: CASSLRGGRYEQYF; CDR3 DNA: TGTGCCAGCAGTTTGCGCGGTGGAAGGTACGAGCAGTACTTC
clone size: many; D gene: TRBD2; J gene: TRBJ2-7; V gene: TRBV3-1; CDR3 protein: CASSQEDGSKVGRPGGEQYF; CDR3 DNA: TGTGCCAGCAGCCAAGAGGACGGTAGTAAGGTCGGGAGGCCGGGGGGCGAGCAGTACTTC
clone size: many; D gene: TRBD2; J gene: TRBJ2-1; V gene: TRBV7-9; CDR3 protein: CASSPPGLGANEQFF; CDR3 DNA: TGTGCCAGCAGCCCTCCCGGACTAGGGGCGAATGAGCAGTTCTTC
clone size: many; D gene: -; J gene: TRBJ2-7; V gene: TRBV7-2; CDR3 protein: CASSLGQFQGEQYF; CDR3 DNA: TGTGCCAGCAGCTTAGGCCAATTTCAGGGCGAGCAGTACTTC
clone size: many; D gene: -; J gene: TRBJ1-5; V gene: TRBV11-2; CDR3 protein: CASSSAPGHPNQPQHF; CDR3 DNA: TGTGCCAGCAGCTCGGCGCCGGGACACCCTAATCAGCCCCAGCATTTT
clone size: many; D gene: TRBD2; J gene: TRBJ2-7; V gene: TRBV15; CDR3 protein: CATSNPPGVAGSYEQYF; CDR3 DNA: TGTGCCACCAGCAACCCACCAGGGGTAGCGGGAAGCTACGAGCAGTACTTC
clone size: many; D gene: -; J gene: TRBJ2-7; V gene: TRBV10-2; CDR3 protein: CATKEGRGPYEQYF; CDR3 DNA: TGCGCCACCAAGGAGGGTCGGGGCCCCTACGAGCAGTACTTC
clone size: many; D gene: TRBD1; J gene: TRBJ1-5; V gene: TRBV4-2; CDR3 protein: CASSPTEGAEISNQPQHF; CDR3 DNA: TGTGCCAGCAGCCCCACGGAGGGGGCCGAAATTAGCAATCAGCCCCAGCATTTT
clone size: many; D gene: TRBD1; J gene: TRBJ2-3; V gene: TRBV5-1; CDR3 protein: CASSLEQGVADTQYF; CDR3 DNA: TGCGCCAGCAGCTTGGAGCAGGGGGTGGCAGATACGCAGTATTTT
clone size: many; D gene: TRBD1; J gene: TRBJ2-1; V gene: TRBV6-1; CDR3 protein: CASETWDRGRNEQFF; CDR3 DNA: TGTGCCAGCGAAACGTGGGACAGGGGGCGAAATGAGCAGTTCTTC